Here is one T cell receptor beta chain with its context. Its antigen is unknown. These data come from a study of a mutant IDH1 vaccine in newly diagnosed glioma. Study as a whole: It was radiotherapy, temozolomide, or both that patients received previously, with most receiving both.

Indicated time point: week 23, last vaccination. Every single dose of the vaccine, 300 ug of mutant IDH1 20-mer peptide, came with topical imiquimod. There were new WHO grade 3 or 4 astrocytomas in the donors, and these were IDH1-mutant and ATRX-lost. V lost 6 bases and J lost 6; bases outside the gene matches: 17. The V gene's germline CDR1 is MNHNY and CDR2 SVGAGI (reference sequence). CDR3 length: 16 amino acids. The method was immunoSEQ multiplex PCR; TCRdb's version includes in-frame clones alone and lacks a portion of them. The top ten clones hold around 1.5% of a sample with about 56,000 clones, about 89% of them seen once.

The J gene is TRBJ2-7, the V gene TRBV6-6; 7 positions match TRBD2. Sequences were derived from PBMCs, sampled from a glioma patient whose treatment included an IDH1 peptide vaccine. The sequence derives from a man aged 40-50 years with glioma. CDR3 region: CASRPAGRAGSFEQYF. The CDR3 nucleotides read TGTGCCAGCAGACCAGCCGGTCGAGCGGGAAGCTTCGAGCAGTACTTC.